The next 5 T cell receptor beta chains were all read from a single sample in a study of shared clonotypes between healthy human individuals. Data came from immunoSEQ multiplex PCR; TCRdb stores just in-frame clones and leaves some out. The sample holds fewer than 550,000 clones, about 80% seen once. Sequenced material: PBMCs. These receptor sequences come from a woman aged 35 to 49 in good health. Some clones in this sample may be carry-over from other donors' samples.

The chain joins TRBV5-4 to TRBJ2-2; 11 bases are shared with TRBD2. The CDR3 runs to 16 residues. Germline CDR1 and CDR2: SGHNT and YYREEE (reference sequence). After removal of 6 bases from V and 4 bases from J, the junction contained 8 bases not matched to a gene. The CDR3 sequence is CASTPTSGAFTGELFF. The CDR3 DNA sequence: TGTGCCAGCACCCCGACTAGCGGGGCCTTCACCGGGGAGCTGTTTTTT.

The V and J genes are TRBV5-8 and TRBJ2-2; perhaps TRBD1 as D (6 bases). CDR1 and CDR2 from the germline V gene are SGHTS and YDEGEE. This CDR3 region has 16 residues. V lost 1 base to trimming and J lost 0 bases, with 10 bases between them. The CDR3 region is CASSLKRGSNTGELFF. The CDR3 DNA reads TGTGCCAGCAGCTTGAAGAGGGGGTCGAACACCGGGGAGCTGTTTTTT.

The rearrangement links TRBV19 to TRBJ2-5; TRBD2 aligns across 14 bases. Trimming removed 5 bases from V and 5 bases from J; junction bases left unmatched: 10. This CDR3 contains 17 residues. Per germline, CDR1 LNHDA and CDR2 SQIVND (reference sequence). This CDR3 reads CASSPSWTSGRLETQYF. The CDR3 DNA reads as TGTGCCAGTAGTCCCAGTTGGACTAGCGGGAGGCTGGAGACCCAGTACTTC.

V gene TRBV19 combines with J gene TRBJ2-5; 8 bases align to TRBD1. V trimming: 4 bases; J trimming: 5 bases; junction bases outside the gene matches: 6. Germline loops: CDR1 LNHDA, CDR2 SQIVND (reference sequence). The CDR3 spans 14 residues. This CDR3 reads CASSRGTGRETQYF. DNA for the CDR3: TGTGCCAGTAGTAGGGGGACAGGTCGGGAGACCCAGTACTTC.

CDR3 coding DNA: TGTGCCAGCAGTTTTAGACAGGGCACTGAAGCTTTCTTT. It specifies CASSFRQGTEAFF. The rearrangement links TRBV28 to TRBJ1-1, with TRBD1 matching 7 bases. Per germline, CDR1 MDHEN and CDR2 SYDVKM. CDR3 length: 13 amino acids. The V gene end was trimmed by 3 bases and the J gene end by 4 bases; junction bases not matched to a gene: 2.